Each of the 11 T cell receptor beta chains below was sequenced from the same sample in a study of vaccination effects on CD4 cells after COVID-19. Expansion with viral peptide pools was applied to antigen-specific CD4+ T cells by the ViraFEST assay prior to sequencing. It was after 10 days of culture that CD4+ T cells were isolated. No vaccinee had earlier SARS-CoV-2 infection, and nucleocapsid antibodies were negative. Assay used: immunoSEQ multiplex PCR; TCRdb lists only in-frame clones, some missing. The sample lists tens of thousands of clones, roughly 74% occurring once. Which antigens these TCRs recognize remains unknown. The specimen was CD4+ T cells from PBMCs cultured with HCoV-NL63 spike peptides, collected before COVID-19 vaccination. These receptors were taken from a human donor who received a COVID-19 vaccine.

The CDR3 sequence is CASSAGQLSEQYV. The CDR3, as DNA: TGTGCCAGTAGTGCGGGACAGCTGTCCGAGCAGTACGTC. V gene TRBV19 combines with J gene TRBJ2-7; maybe TRBD1 (7 bases). The CDR3 is 13 amino acids. The germline V gene encodes CDR1 LNHDA and CDR2 SQIVND (reference sequence). V gave up 5 bases and J gave up 6 bases, with 14 bases separating them.

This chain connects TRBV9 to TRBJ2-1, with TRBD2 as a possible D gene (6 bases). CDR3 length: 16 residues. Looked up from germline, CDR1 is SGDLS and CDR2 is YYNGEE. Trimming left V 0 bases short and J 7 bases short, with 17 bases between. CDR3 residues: CASSVEVGGPLNEQFF. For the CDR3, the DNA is TGTGCCAGCAGCGTAGAAGTGGGGGGTCCGTTGAATGAGCAGTTCTTC. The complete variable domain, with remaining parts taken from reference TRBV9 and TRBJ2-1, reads DSGVTQTPKHLITATGQRVTLRCSPRSGDLSVYWYQQSLDQGLQFLIQYYNGEERAKGNILERFSAQQFPDLHSELNLSSLELGDSALYFCASSVEVGGPLNEQFFGPGTRLTVL.

The CDR3 region is CASRARPVQETQYF. The CDR3 nucleotides are TGTGCCAGCAGGGCGAGGCCGGTTCAAGAGACCCAGTACTTC. V gene TRBV27 combines with J gene TRBJ2-5, with D uncertain. Germline assignment: CDR1 MNHEY and CDR2 SMNVEV (reference sequence). CDR3 length: 14 residues. V lost 6 bases to trimming and J lost 2 bases, with 13 bases between them.

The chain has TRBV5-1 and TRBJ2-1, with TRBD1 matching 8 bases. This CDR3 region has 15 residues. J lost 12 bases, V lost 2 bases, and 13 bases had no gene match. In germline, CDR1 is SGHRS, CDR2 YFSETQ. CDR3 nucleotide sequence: TGCGCCAGCAGCTTAGCCGGGACAGGCTCCGTGGGGCAGTTCTTC. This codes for CASSLAGTGSVGQFF.

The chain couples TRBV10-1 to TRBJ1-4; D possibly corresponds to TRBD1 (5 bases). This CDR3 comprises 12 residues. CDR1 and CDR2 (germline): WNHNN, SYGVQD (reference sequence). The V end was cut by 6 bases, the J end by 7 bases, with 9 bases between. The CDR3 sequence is CASSDQGEKLFF. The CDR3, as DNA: TGCGCCAGCAGCGACCAGGGTGAAAAACTGTTTTTT.

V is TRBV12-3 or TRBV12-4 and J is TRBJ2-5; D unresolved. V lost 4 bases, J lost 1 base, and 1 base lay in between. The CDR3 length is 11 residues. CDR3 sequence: CASSSQETQYF. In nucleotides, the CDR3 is TGTGCCAGCAGTTCCCAAGAGACCCAGTACTTC.

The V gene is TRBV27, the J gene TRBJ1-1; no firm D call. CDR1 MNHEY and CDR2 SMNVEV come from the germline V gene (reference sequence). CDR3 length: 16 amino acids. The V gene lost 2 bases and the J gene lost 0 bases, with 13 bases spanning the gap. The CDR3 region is CASSLGEDSMNTEAFF. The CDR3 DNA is TGTGCCAGCAGTTTAGGGGAGGACTCCATGAACACTGAAGCTTTCTTT.

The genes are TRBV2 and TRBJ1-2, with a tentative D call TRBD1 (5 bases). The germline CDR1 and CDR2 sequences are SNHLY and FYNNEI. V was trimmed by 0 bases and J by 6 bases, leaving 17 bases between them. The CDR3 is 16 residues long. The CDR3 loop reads CASSEALGGSFHGYTF. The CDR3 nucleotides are TGTGCCAGCAGTGAAGCGCTTGGGGGTTCCTTTCATGGCTACACCTTC.

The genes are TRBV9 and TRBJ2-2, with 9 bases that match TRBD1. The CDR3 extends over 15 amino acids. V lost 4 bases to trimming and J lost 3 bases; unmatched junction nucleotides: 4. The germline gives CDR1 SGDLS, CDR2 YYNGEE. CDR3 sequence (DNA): TGTGCCAGCAGCCCACAGGGGGCCGACACCGGGGAGCTGTTTTTT. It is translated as CASSPQGADTGELFF.

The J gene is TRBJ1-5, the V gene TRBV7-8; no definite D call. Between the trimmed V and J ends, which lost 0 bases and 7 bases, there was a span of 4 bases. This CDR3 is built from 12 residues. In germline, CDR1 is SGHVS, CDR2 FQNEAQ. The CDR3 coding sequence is TGTGCCAGCAGCTTAGCGGGCCAGCCCCAGCATTTT. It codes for CASSLAGQPQHF.

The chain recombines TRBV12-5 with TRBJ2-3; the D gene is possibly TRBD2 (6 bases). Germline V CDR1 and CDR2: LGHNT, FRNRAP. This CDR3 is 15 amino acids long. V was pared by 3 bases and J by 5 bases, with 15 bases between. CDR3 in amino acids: CASGFRRELKDTQYF. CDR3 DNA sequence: TGTGCTAGTGGTTTCAGGCGGGAACTTAAAGATACGCAGTATTTT. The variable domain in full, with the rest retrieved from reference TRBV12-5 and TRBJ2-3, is DARVTQTPRHKVTEMGQEVTMRCQPILGHNTVFWYRQTMMQGLELLAYFRNRAPLDDSGMPKDRFSAEMPDATLATLKIQPSEPRDSAVYFCASGFRRELKDTQYFGPGTRLTVL.